Listed below are T cell receptor beta chains from one sample, sequenced in a study of T cells in Graves' hyperthyroidism and ophthalmopathy. TCRdb itself ran the multiplex PCR reads through MiXCR, one entry per CDR3 protein. The table records approximately 590,000 distinct CDR3 sequences, roughly 46% of them present only once. Sequencing used peripheral blood or thyroid tissue (not recorded which). These TCRs come from a woman younger than 30 with Graves' hyperthyroidism. Each CDR3 is given with its conserved first and last residue. A D gene is named only where the DNA matches it firmly. The size of a clone is reported for some rows only, either as once, few or many, or as a class for expanded clones.

.	TRBJ2-7	.	TRBV2	TGTGCCAGCAGTTTATCGAAACAGGGGGGGGCCTACGAGCAGTACTTC	CASSLSKQGGAYEQYF
.	TRBJ1-3	.	TRBV5-1	TGCGCCAGCAGCGGGACGGTCTCTGGAAACACCATATATTTT	CASSGTVSGNTIYF
TRBD1	TRBJ1-1	.	TRBV29-1	TGCAGCGTTCAGGGGGGGACTGCTGAAGCTTTCTTT	CSVQGGTAEAFF
TRBD1	TRBJ1-5	.	TRBV5-1	TGCGCCAGCAGCTCGACAGGGGCGTCGGGTCAGCCCCAGCATTTT	CASSSTGASGQPQHF
.	TRBJ2-7	few	TRBV7-6	TGTGCCAGCAGCTCCGTCCCGACTCTTAACTCCTACGAGCAGTACTTC	CASSSVPTLNSYEQYF
.	TRBJ1-5	.	TRBV2	TGTGCCAGCAGTCCCGGACAGACCGGGGGTCAGCCCCAGCATTTT	CASSPGQTGGQPQHF
.	TRBJ2-7	few	TRBV19	TGTGCCAGTAGTATCCATGGGGGGCTCGCCCGTTACGAGCAGTACTTC	CASSIHGGLARYEQYF
.	TRBJ1-6	many	TRBV6-6	TGTGCCAGCAGTTACTCAGATTCACCCCTCCACTTT	CASSYSDSPLHF
.	TRBJ1-5	.	TRBV20-1	TGCAGTTGCCGGCTACGGGCTGGTCAGCCCCAGCATTTT	CSCRLRAGQPQHF
.	TRBJ1-4	many	TRBV7-9	TGTGCCAGCAGCTTAGCGGCCGGGGCAGGGGAAAAACTGTTTTTT	CASSLAAGAGEKLFF
TRBD1	TRBJ1-6	.	TRBV24-1	TGTGCCACCAGTGATTTGTTCGGGACAGGGAATTCACCCCTCCACTTT	CATSDLFGTGNSPLHF
.	TRBJ2-2	many	TRBV24-1	TGTGCCACCCTAGACAGGACCGGGGAGCTGTTTTTT	CATLDRTGELFF
.	TRBJ2-5	few	TRBV25-1	TGTGCCAGCTCACCACCGGGACGCCCAGAGACCCAGTACTTC	CASSPPGRPETQYF
TRBD1	TRBJ2-7	.	TRBV15	TGTGCCACCAGCAGAGATCGGGGACAGGGGTTCTACGAGCAGTACTTC	CATSRDRGQGFYEQYF
.	TRBJ2-7	many	TRBV25-1	TGTGCCAGCAGTGATAGGGTCCTATCCTACGAGCAGTACTTC	CASSDRVLSYEQYF
.	TRBJ1-5	few	TRBV19	TGTGCCAGTAGTCCCGGAGCGCACGTGGATCAGCCCCAGCATTTT	CASSPGAHVDQPQHF
.	TRBJ1-1	.	TRBV7-2	TGTGCCAGCAGCTTAGCGGTTTCGGCACAGAACACTGAAGCTTTCTTT	CASSLAVSAQNTEAFF
.	TRBJ2-5	many	TRBV2	TGTGCCAGCGTTTTGACAGGACAAGAGACCCAGTACTTC	CASVLTGQETQYF
TRBD1	TRBJ2-5	.	TRBV7-2	TGTGCCACCGGGACAGACCAAGAGACCCAGTACTTC	CATGTDQETQYF
.	TRBJ1-2	few	TRBV19	TGTGCCAGTAGCAAACCTACCGACGAGGGCTACACCTTC	CASSKPTDEGYTF
.	TRBJ2-6	few	TRBV19	TGTGCCAGCAGCTTGGAGACAGTTCTATCCTCTGGGGCCAACGTCCTGACTTTC	CASSLETVLSSGANVLTF
.	TRBJ1-1	.	TRBV20-1	TGCAGTGCTAGAGAGGTCCCTGAAGCTTTCTTT	CSAREVPEAFF
.	TRBJ1-2	.	TRBV29-1	TGCAGTGTAGATCCGGCATATGGCTACACCTTC	CSVDPAYGYTF
.	TRBJ1-1	many	TRBV15	TGTGCCACCAGCAGAGTTAACAGCAACACTGAAGCTTTCTTT	CATSRVNSNTEAFF
.	TRBJ1-3	.	TRBV2	TGTGCCAGCCTCGACTCTGGAAACACCATATATTTT	CASLDSGNTIYF
.	TRBJ1-5	.	TRBV5-1	TGCGCCAGCAGCTCCCTCCCACGCGGCAAGGACAATCGGCCCCAGCATTTT	CASSSLPRGKDNRPQHF
TRBD1	TRBJ1-2	once	TRBV29-1	TGCAGCGTTGATGGGCGAACCGGGACAGGGGGCGGCTACACCTTC	CSVDGRTGTGGGYTF
.	TRBJ2-5	many	TRBV7-6	TGTGCCAGCAGCTTCACGCAGGGTGACGAGACCCAGTACTTC	CASSFTQGDETQYF
.	TRBJ1-2	.	TRBV10-3	TGTGCCATCAGTGAGAGGGACGGCAACTATGGCTACACCTTC	CAISERDGNYGYTF
.	TRBJ1-4	.	TRBV7-2	TGTGCCAACGGCCAGGGGATAGATTCAGAAAAACTGTTTTTT	CANGQGIDSEKLFF
TRBD2	TRBJ2-7	many	TRBV10-3	TGTGCCATCAGTGAGCTAGCGGGAACCTCCTACGAGCAGTACTTC	CAISELAGTSYEQYF
.	TRBJ1-5	.	TRBV4-1	TGCGCCAGCAGCCAAAGACAGGTTAGCAATCAGCCCCAGCATTTT	CASSQRQVSNQPQHF
.	TRBJ2-3	.	TRBV7-1	TGTGCCAGCAGCCCAGCCCCCGGGAAGACAGATACGCAGTATTTT	CASSPAPGKTDTQYF
.	TRBJ1-5	few	TRBV2	TGTGCCAGCAATTTGGGGCAGGGTAACAATCAGCCCCAGCATTTT	CASNLGQGNNQPQHF
.	TRBJ1-5	many	TRBV7-9	TGTGCCAGCAGCCTATTAACTCAGCCCCAGCATTTT	CASSLLTQPQHF
TRBD2	TRBJ2-2	.	TRBV7-9	TGTGCCAGCAGCTTAGTGCGGGAGGGCCCCACCGGGGAGCTGTTTTTT	CASSLVREGPTGELFF
.	TRBJ1-1	.	TRBV29-1	TGCAGCGTTGTGATAGGGACGGGGGCGGCTGAAGCTTTCTTT	CSVVIGTGAAEAFF
.	TRBJ1-5	many	TRBV2	TGTGCCAGCAGTGGGGGGCAGGGTCGATTGGCCCAGCATTTT	CASSGGQGRLAQHF
.	TRBJ2-2	many	TRBV29-1	TGCAGCGCTGAGCCGAACACCGGGGAGCTGTTTTTT	CSAEPNTGELFF
.	TRBJ1-1	many	TRBV9	TGTGCCAGCAGCGTGTCCCAGGGTGGCACTGAAGCTTTCTTT	CASSVSQGGTEAFF
.	TRBJ1-6	once	TRBV2	TGTGCCAGCAGGTTATTTCGGGGGTCACCCCTCCACTTT	CASRLFRGSPLHF